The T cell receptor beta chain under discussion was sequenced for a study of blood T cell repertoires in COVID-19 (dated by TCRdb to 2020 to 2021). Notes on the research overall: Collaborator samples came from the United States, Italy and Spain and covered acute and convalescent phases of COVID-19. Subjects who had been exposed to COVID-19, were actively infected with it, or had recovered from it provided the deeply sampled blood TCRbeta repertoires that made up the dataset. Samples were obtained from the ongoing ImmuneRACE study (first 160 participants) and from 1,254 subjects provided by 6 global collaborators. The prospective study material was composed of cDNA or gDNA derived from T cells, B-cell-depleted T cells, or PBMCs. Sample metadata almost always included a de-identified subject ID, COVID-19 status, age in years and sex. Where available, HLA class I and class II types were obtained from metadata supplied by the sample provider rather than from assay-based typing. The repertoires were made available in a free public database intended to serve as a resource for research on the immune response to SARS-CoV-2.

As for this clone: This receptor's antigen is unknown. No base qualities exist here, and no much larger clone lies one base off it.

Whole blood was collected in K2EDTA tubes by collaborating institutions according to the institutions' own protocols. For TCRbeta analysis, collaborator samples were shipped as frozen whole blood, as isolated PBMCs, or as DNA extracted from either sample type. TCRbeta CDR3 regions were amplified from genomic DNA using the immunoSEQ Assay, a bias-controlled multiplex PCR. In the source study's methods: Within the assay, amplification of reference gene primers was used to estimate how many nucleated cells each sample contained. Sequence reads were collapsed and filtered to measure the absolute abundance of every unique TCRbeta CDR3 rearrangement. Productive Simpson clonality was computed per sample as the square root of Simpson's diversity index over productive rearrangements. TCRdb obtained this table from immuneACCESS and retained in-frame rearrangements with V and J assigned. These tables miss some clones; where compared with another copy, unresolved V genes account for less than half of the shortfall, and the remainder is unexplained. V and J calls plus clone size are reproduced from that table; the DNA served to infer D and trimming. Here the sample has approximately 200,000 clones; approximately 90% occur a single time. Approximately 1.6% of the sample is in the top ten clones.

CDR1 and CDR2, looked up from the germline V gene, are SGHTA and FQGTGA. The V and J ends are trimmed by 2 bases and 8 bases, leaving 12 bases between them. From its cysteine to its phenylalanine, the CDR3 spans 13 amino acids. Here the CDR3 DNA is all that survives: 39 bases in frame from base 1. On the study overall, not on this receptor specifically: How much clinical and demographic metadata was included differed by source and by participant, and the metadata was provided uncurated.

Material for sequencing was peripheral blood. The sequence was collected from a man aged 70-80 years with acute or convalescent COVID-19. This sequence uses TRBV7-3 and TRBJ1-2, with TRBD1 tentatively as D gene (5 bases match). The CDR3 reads CASSLSGVEGYTF. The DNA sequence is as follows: TGTGCCAGCAGCTTATCGGGGGTAGAGGGCTACACCTTC.